Each of the 28 T cell receptor beta chains below was sequenced from the same sample in a study of cytomegalovirus exposure and HLA in healthy donors. The PCR employed 60 Vbeta primers together with 13 Jbeta primers. The table came from immunoSEQ multiplex PCR; TCRdb's copy has only in-frame clones and leaves some out. The sample has around 280,000 clones, 70% to 90% seen once. Sequencing was done on a sample of PBMCs. Source of these receptors: a woman between 18 and 29 years old in good health and CMV-seronegative.

CDR3 protein: CASRGTSGGIYEQFF. The CDR3 nucleotides are TGTGCCAGCAGGGGGACTAGCGGGGGGATCTATGAGCAGTTCTTC. The rearrangement links TRBV6-6 to TRBJ2-1, with TRBD2 matching over 15 bases. The CDR3 covers 15 residues. The trim removed 6 bases at V and 8 bases at J, leaving 5 bases unmatched. The germline gives CDR1 MNHNY, CDR2 SVGAGI (reference sequence).

The chain has TRBV25-1 and TRBJ2-7, with unresolved D. With 4 bases removed from V and 0 bases from J, the gap between germline ends came to 7 bases. CDR1 and CDR2 (germline): MGHDK, SYGVNS. CDR3 length: 13 amino acids. CDR3 coding DNA: TGTGCCAGCAGTGTAAAGCACTCCTACGAGCAGTACTTC. It yields the protein CASSVKHSYEQYF.

The V call is TRBV7-2, the J call TRBJ1-1, with TRBD1 as a possible D gene (6 bases). V gave up 5 bases and J gave up 1 base, with 8 bases separating them. The CDR3 contains 13 residues. CDR1 and CDR2 (germline): SGHTA, FQGNSA. CDR3 in amino acids: CASSQTGNTEAFF. The CDR3 nucleotides are TGTGCCAGCAGCCAGACAGGGAACACTGAAGCTTTCTTT. Supplemented by reference TRBV7-2 and TRBJ1-1, the full variable domain reads GAGVSQSPSNKVTEKGKDVELRCDPISGHTALYWYRQSLGQGLEFLIYFQGNSAPDKSGLPSDRFSAERTGGSVSTLTIQRTQQEDSAVYLCASSQTGNTEAFFGQGTRLTVV.

The V call is TRBV7-8, the J call TRBJ1-1, with unresolved D. This CDR3 contains 12 residues. With 5 bases removed from V and 4 bases from J, the gap between germline ends came to 8 bases. Germline CDR1 and CDR2: SGHVS and FQNEAQ. In DNA, the CDR3 is TGTGCCAGCAGCCCCCTATCCACTGAAGCTTTCTTT. Amino acids: CASSPLSTEAFF.

This chain links TRBV2 with TRBJ1-5, with TRBD1 as a possible D gene (5 bases). Trimming took off 2 bases at V and 5 bases at J, with 16 bases between the two ends. Germline-derived CDR1 and CDR2 are SNHLY and FYNNEI. The CDR3 consists of 16 residues. CDR3 sequence: CASSEWGGNVDQPQHF. CDR3 nucleotide sequence: TGTGCCAGCAGTGAATGGGGGGGGAATGTGGATCAGCCCCAGCATTTT.

This clone showed up just once. The J gene is TRBJ1-5, the V gene TRBV18, with a possible D match to TRBD1 (5 bases). CDR3 size: 17 residues. Germline assignment: CDR1 KGHSH and CDR2 LQKENI. V lost 6 bases and J lost 0, with 18 bases in between. The CDR3 sequence: CASSNRRGSTSNQPQHF. Written as DNA, the CDR3 is TGTGCCAGCTCCAACCGAAGGGGTAGCACTAGCAATCAGCCCCAGCATTTT.

The chain uses TRBV7-9 and TRBJ1-4; TRBD1 is a possible D gene (6 bases). The length of the CDR3 is 15 residues. Trimming took off 5 bases at V and 8 bases at J, with 18 bases between the two ends. The germline V gene encodes CDR1 SEHNR and CDR2 FQNEAQ (reference sequence). The CDR3 reads CASSLQGGGEEKLFF. The CDR3 DNA reads TGTGCCAGCAGCCTACAGGGAGGGGGGGAAGAAAAACTGTTTTTT.

The chain joins TRBV20-1 to TRBJ1-1; tentative D call: TRBD1 (5 bases). The V gene lost 6 bases and the J gene lost 10 bases, with 9 bases spanning the gap. Germline V gene sequence: CDR1 DFQATT, CDR2 SNEGSKA (reference sequence). CDR3 length: 9 residues. The CDR3 loop is CSAGTPAFF. The CDR3 nucleotides are TGCAGTGCCGGGACTCCAGCTTTCTTT.

The rearrangement uses TRBV6-1 and TRBJ2-7, with a possible D match to TRBD1 (6 bases). Germline values: CDR1 MNHNS, CDR2 SASEGT. The V and J ends lost 8 bases and 3 bases respectively, with 11 bases between them. The CDR3 is 12 residues long. As DNA, the CDR3 is TGTGCCAGCGAAGACAGGTTCTACGAGCAGTACTTC. Residues: CASEDRFYEQYF.

This chain uses TRBV19 with TRBJ1-2, with D possibly TRBD1 on 5 matching bases. V lost 7 bases, J lost 3 bases, and 12 bases lay in between. This CDR3 comprises 13 residues. Germline V CDR1 and CDR2: LNHDA, SQIVND (reference sequence). In nucleotides, the CDR3 is TGTGCCAGTATGCAGGGAGGGGACTATGGCTACACCTTC. Translated: CASMQGGDYGYTF.

The chain carries TRBV9 and TRBJ2-2; 10 nucleotides line up with TRBD1. CDR3 length equals 16 residues. V dropped 5 bases and J dropped 2; count of bases not matched to a gene: 6. Germline lookup yields CDR1 SGDLS and CDR2 YYNGEE. DNA for the CDR3: TGTGCCAGCAGAACTGACAGGGGGCCTAACACCGGGGAGCTGTTTTTT. Protein: CASRTDRGPNTGELFF.

The chain has TRBV18 and TRBJ1-5, with D hard to call. CDR3 length: 15 residues. V lost 6 bases to trimming and J lost 4 bases, with 16 bases between them. From germline, CDR1 is KGHSH and CDR2 LQKENI. The CDR3 loop reads CASSDVSPGNQPQHF. CDR3 nucleotide sequence: TGTGCCAGCTCTGATGTTTCTCCGGGGAATCAGCCCCAGCATTTT.

This chain uses TRBV14 with TRBJ1-1; no firm D call. Germline V gives CDR1 SGHDN, CDR2 FVKESK. CDR3 length: 16 residues. V lost 2 bases and J 4 bases, leaving 17 bases between the germline ends. Here the CDR3 DNA reads TGTGCCAGCAGCCAATTAACACCATCCGAACCCACTGAAGCTTTCTTT. It encodes CASSQLTPSEPTEAFF.

The V call is TRBV18, the J call TRBJ2-7; the D gene is possibly TRBD2 (5 bases). CDR1 and CDR2 from the germline V gene are KGHSH and LQKENI. This CDR3 has 15 amino acids. Trimming pared 6 bases from V and 0 bases from J, leaving 15 bases between. The CDR3 DNA reads as TGTGCCAGCTCCCCTACTAGGGATAGCTCCTACGAGCAGTACTTC. Translation gives CASSPTRDSSYEQYF. Complete variable domain (other parts from reference TRBV18 and TRBJ2-7): NAGVMQNPRHLVRRRGQEARLRCSPMKGHSHVYWYRQLPEEGLKFMVYLQKENIIDESGMPKERFSAEFPKEGPSILRIQQVVRGDSAAYFCASSPTRDSSYEQYFGPGTRLTVT.

The table lists this clone with a count of one. The V gene is TRBV7-9, the J gene TRBJ1-4, with D possibly matching TRBD1 (5 bases). This CDR3 has 14 amino acids. Germline-derived CDR1 and CDR2 are SEHNR and FQNEAQ (reference sequence). Trimming cost V 5 bases and J 6 bases, with 13 bases left between them. The CDR3 loop reads CASSHLDTHEKLFF. The CDR3 coding sequence is TGTGCCAGCAGCCACCTGGACACCCATGAAAAACTGTTTTTT.

V gene TRBV10-3 combines with J gene TRBJ2-3; D perhaps matches TRBD2 (6 bases). The CDR3 length is 17 residues. The germline V and J ends were trimmed by 0 bases and 2 bases, with 15 bases remaining between them. CDR1 ENHRY and CDR2 SYGVKD come from the germline V gene. The DNA for the CDR3 is TGTGCCATCAGTGAGTCAGCTCTTGGCGGGGACACAGATACGCAGTATTTT. It translates to CAISESALGGDTDTQYF.

V gene TRBV6-4 combines with J gene TRBJ1-5; D is unresolved. CDR3 length: 13 residues. Trimming took off 2 bases at V and 4 bases at J, with 6 bases between the two ends. CDR1 and CDR2 (germline): MRHNA, SNTAGT. The CDR3 protein is CASSDPRNQPQHF. The CDR3 nucleotides are TGTGCCAGCAGTGACCCCCGGAATCAGCCCCAGCATTTT.

The table lists this clone with a count of one. The V and J genes are TRBV9 and TRBJ2-2, with D perhaps TRBD1 (6 bases). V lost 1 base to trimming and J lost 2 bases, with 12 bases between them. The CDR3 is made up of 16 amino acids. Germline V CDR1 and CDR2: SGDLS, YYNGEE. In DNA, the CDR3 is TGTGCCAGCAGCGTATTGGGGACATCTAACACCGGGGAGCTGTTTTTT. Protein: CASSVLGTSNTGELFF.

The chain recombines TRBV18 with TRBJ1-2; maybe TRBD1 (5 bases). The CDR3 sequence is 17 residues long. Per the germline V gene, CDR1 is KGHSH and CDR2 is LQKENI. Trimming stripped 1 base from V and 4 bases from J, with 19 bases between. In DNA form, the CDR3 reads TGTGCCAGCTCACCACGAAGGGACTTACGAGGGCCCTATGGCTACACCTTC. Its translation: CASSPRRDLRGPYGYTF.

V and J are TRBV6-5 and TRBJ2-7; weak D call: TRBD2 (5 bases). CDR1 is MNHEY and CDR2 is SVGAGI in the germline V gene. The CDR3 is 11 amino acids. The DNA of the CDR3 is TGTGTCACCTACGGAGGCTACGAGCAGTACTTC. Its protein is CVTYGGYEQYF.

This clone was seen a single time. Relative to the germline gene, one junction end is altered; a read error may explain this. V gene TRBV7-9 combines with J gene TRBJ1-2; 8 nucleotides agree with TRBD1. Looked up from germline, CDR1 is SEHNR and CDR2 is FQNEAQ (reference sequence). The length of the CDR3 is 12 residues. The CDR3 is CSSTGQGYGYTF. CDR3 sequence (DNA): TGTTCCAGCACCGGACAGGGTTATGGCTACACCTTC.

The genes are TRBV7-9 and TRBJ2-7; D gene uncertain. The V gene's germline CDR1 is SEHNR and CDR2 FQNEAQ (reference sequence). This CDR3 is 12 amino acids long. The V and J ends lost 6 bases and 6 bases respectively, with 12 bases between them. CDR3 protein: CASSPYTGEQYF. Written as DNA, the CDR3 is TGTGCCAGCAGTCCCTATACGGGCGAGCAGTACTTC.

The gene calls are TRBV7-9 and TRBJ1-3, with D possibly being TRBD1 (6 bases). The V gene lost 5 bases and the J gene lost 0 bases, with 14 bases spanning the gap. This CDR3 spans 16 amino acids. Germline values: CDR1 SEHNR, CDR2 FQNEAQ (reference sequence). CDR3 sequence: CASSPGQWSSGNTIYF. For the CDR3, the DNA is TGTGCCAGCAGCCCTGGACAGTGGAGCTCTGGAAACACCATATATTTT. Based on the CDR3 plus reference TRBV7-9 and TRBJ1-3, the full variable domain is DTGVSQNPRHKITKRGQNVTFRCDPISEHNRLYWYRQTLGQGPEFLTYFQNEAQLEKSRLLSDRFSAERPKGSFSTLEIQRTEQGDSAMYLCASSPGQWSSGNTIYFGEGSWLTVV.

The chain couples TRBV2 to TRBJ2-3, with 16 bases aligning to TRBD2. Looked up from germline, CDR1 is SNHLY and CDR2 is FYNNEI. CDR3 size: 19 residues. With 6 bases clipped from V and 5 bases from J, the junction kept 14 bases outside the gene matches. CDR3 region: CASSLAPGLAGGKVDTQYF. The CDR3 DNA follows: TGTGCCAGCAGCTTAGCACCGGGACTAGCGGGGGGGAAGGTAGATACGCAGTATTTT.

The chain carries TRBV6-1 and TRBJ2-7, with a tentative D call TRBD1 (6 bases). The CDR3 loop spans 14 amino acids. Germline V CDR1 and CDR2: MNHNS, SASEGT. Deletions cut 1 base from V and 2 bases from J, with 9 bases between. For the CDR3, the DNA is TGTGCCAGCAGTGAAGACAGGGAACCCTACGAGCAGTACTTC. Its translation is CASSEDREPYEQYF.

V and J are TRBV7-8 and TRBJ1-4; 7 bases fit TRBD1. Germline V gene sequence: CDR1 SGHVS, CDR2 FQNEAQ. Trimming cost V 0 bases and J 4 bases; bases outside gene matches: 11. This CDR3 is 18 amino acids long. In DNA, the CDR3 is TGTGCCAGCAGCTTAGCGCTGAAGGTTGGGACAGTTAATGAAAAACTGTTTTTT. As protein: CASSLALKVGTVNEKLFF.

V and J are TRBV5-1 and TRBJ1-1; D perhaps matches TRBD1 (5 bases). This CDR3 comprises 14 residues. Germline CDR1 reads SGHRS; CDR2 reads YFSETQ. V lost 4 bases and J 6 bases, leaving 16 bases between the germline ends. The CDR3 spells CASSGGSSGAEAFF. As DNA, the CDR3 is TGCGCCAGCAGCGGGGGGAGTTCGGGCGCTGAAGCTTTCTTT.

This chain uses TRBV6-4 with TRBJ2-3; 12 bases align to TRBD2. Trimming took 6 bases from V and 0 from J; bases not matched to a gene: 10. CDR3 length: 18 amino acids. From germline, CDR1 is MRHNA and CDR2 SNTAGT. The CDR3 DNA reads as TGTGCCAGCAGCTCGCGGACTAGCGGGGCCCACAGCACAGATACGCAGTATTTT. This codes for CASSSRTSGAHSTDTQYF.